The TCR beta chain described here comes from a study of T-cell memory formation after mild COVID-19 (dated by TCRdb to the early 2020s). A note on the overall study: Most TCR sequence clusters were specific to one of the two donors. Longitudinal TCRalpha and TCRbeta repertoire sequencing tracked T-cell clones expanding and contracting after mild COVID-19 in a couple of donors. The cohort comprised two young, previously healthy adult volunteers, one female and one male.

The reads were generated on an Illumina NovaSeq 6000. TCRalpha and TCRbeta cDNA libraries were constructed by 5'RACE with constant-segment primers, with sample barcodes and unique molecular identifiers being introduced. RNA was extracted from every sample with Trizol reagent. Library amplification was performed in two PCR steps, and a second sample barcode and Illumina TruSeq adapters were introduced in the second step. Libraries were sequenced on an Illumina NovaSeq with 2 x 150 bp paired-end reads. Concerning the study's data processing: Demultiplexing of reads and collapsing into UMI-guided consensus sequences were performed with migec v1.2.7. Using mixcr v2.1.11, the UMI consensuses were aligned to TRA and TRB V and J templates and assembled into clonotypes. Expanded or contracted clonotypes were those called significant by both edgeR and NoisET, with noise models trained on biological replicates. For edgeR calls, the thresholds were a false discovery rate-adjusted p below 0.01 and a log2 fold-change of 1. As an exploratory analysis of dynamics, PCA with hierarchical clustering was applied to max-normalized trajectories of the 1000 most abundant clonotypes. Separately sequenced CD4+ and CD8+ repertoires were used to assign the CD4 or CD8 phenotype of responding clones. TCRdb reanalyzed the raw reads on its own, using fastp at Q25 for trimming and MiXCR for clone calling, and kept in-frame beta chains. Rows are unified per CDR3 protein, each entry keeping the most common DNA and genes. TCRdb, rather than the study authors, made the V and J calls. This sample is represented by over 350,000 distinct CDR3 sequences; 20% to 25% of them were singletons. Around 8.7% of the sample comes from the top ten.

This clonotype was recorded many times. The target of this receptor is not known. Per-nucleotide qualities are absent, and no much larger clonotype sits a single base away. Points the paper makes about the study in general: From day 15 to 85, contracting clones showed balanced CD4/CD8 phenotypes, whereas a second wave of clones that expanded from day 15 to 37 leaned towards CD4+. The second-wave clones that peaked on day 37 were not confirmed to be SARS-CoV-2 specific. The detection of some responding clones in pre-infection memory suggests that pre-existing cross-reactive memory T cells joined the SARS-CoV-2 response. Only a couple of mild cases were covered by the study, and larger cohorts that include severe cases with pre-infection samples were considered necessary. Contracting CD4+ clones were found mainly in CM and EM memory subsets, while CD8+ clones were enriched in EMRA.

V loses 1 base of germline sequence and J loses 7 bases, and the interval between the two ends is 0 bases. The CDR3 has 10 amino acids, counting the end cysteine and phenylalanine. Only the CDR3 DNA is retained, 30 bases long and in frame from the first base. Ficoll-Paque density gradient centrifugation was used to isolate PBMCs. The specimen was PBMCs or a T cell subset sorted from them (not recorded which). The V gene is TRBV12-3 or TRBV12-4 and the J gene is TRBJ2-3, with the identity of the D gene unclear. This TCR was sampled from an adult woman who had mild COVID-19 (a few samples of this study predate the infection). The sample titles of this study are shuffled in the database, so cell type and time point are left out; the donor was told from shared clones. DNA sequence: TGTGCCAGCAGTTTAGATACGCAGTATTTT. This codes for CASSLDTQYF.